The rows below give T cell receptor beta chains drawn from one sample of a study of blood T cell repertoires in COVID-19. Here immunoSEQ multiplex PCR was the method, and the copy in TCRdb shows in-frame clones only, minus some. The sample has nearly 50,000 clones; over 65% are singletons. Source material: peripheral blood. These receptors were collected from a woman aged 60-75 years with acute or convalescent COVID-19. Each CDR3 is given with its conserved first and last residue.

TRBJ1-1 TRBV5-1 CASSLVMNTEAFF
TRBJ2-3 TRBV29-1 CSVSGRGGTGTDTQYF
TRBJ2-3 TRBV4-2 CATGGAEGDTQYF
TRBJ1-3 TRBV6-6 CASSYDRGNTIYF
TRBJ2-7 TRBV19 CASSIEAGESYEQYF
TRBJ2-3 TRBV29-1 CSVSPTVMSTDTQYF
TRBJ2-3 TRBV6-5 CGYPARKSDTQYF
TRBJ2-1 TRBV2 CASSLQGSEQFF
TRBJ2-7 TRBV7-6 CASSLASGTGTYEQYF
TRBJ1-3 TRBV9 CASSVSTPGRGSTGNTIYF
TRBJ1-6 TRBV19 CASAARENNSPLHF
TRBJ2-7 TRBV5-4 CASSATGWRNEQYF
TRBJ1-4 TRBV7-9 CASSLGQTMNEKLFF
TRBJ2-1 TRBV9 CASSVAGGNEQFF
TRBJ1-2 TRBV5-1 CASSGGQGPYGYTF
TRBJ2-7 TRBV20-1 CSARSVYEQYF
TRBJ2-1 TRBV5-5 CASSSRLAGGSYNEQFF
TRBJ2-3 TRBV19 CASSIVRGTVQNTQYF
TRBJ1-5 TRBV19 CASTRSLSGQPQHF
TRBJ2-7 TRBV7-3 CASSLNPPLAGSSYEQYF
TRBJ2-1 TRBV3-1/TRBV3-2 CASSPSGAVNEQFF
TRBJ2-5 TRBV9 CASSVENGRSGETQYF
TRBJ2-7 TRBV6-6 CASSYSRNSGAYEQYF
TRBJ1-2 TRBV7-9 CASILTGGYGYTF
TRBJ2-3 TRBV7-9 CASSLGGRGRWDTQYF
TRBJ2-5 TRBV7-9 CASSLSGQGLGTQYF
TRBJ1-2 TRBV19 CATIQGVYGYTF
TRBJ1-4 TRBV3-1/TRBV3-2 CASSQERRGGREKLFF
TRBJ2-2 TRBV9 CASRQGKSTGELFF
TRBJ2-5 TRBV7-9 CASSLDEQTQYF
TRBJ2-1 TRBV7-9 CASSSRDRGNEQFF
TRBJ1-3 TRBV6-5 CASSQGTGNTIYF
TRBJ1-2 TRBV3-1/TRBV3-2 CASSPARDAVRVKSGYTF
TRBJ1-1 TRBV20-1 CSASNRGGTEAFF
TRBJ2-5 TRBV5-6 CASSWGTTQETQYF
TRBJ1-5 TRBV19 CASMGMDRGRLGNQPQHF
TRBJ2-3 TRBV18 CASATSTDTQYF
TRBJ2-5 TRBV7-8 CASSQGRTSGEETQYF
TRBJ2-1 TRBV9 CASSVEQGDNEQFF
TRBJ2-7 TRBV19 CASSVTSSSYEQYF
TRBJ2-3 TRBV19 CASSPRQGADTQYF
TRBJ1-2 TRBV6-2/TRBV6-3 CASSYSTAGIYGYTF
TRBJ1-4 TRBV27 CASSLSTGGYEKLFF
TRBJ1-1 TRBV6-5 CASLVGTLMNTEAFF
TRBJ1-1 TRBV20-1 CSASPGTEAFF
TRBJ1-2 TRBV18 CASSPPVDRRGGYTF
TRBJ2-1 TRBV20-1 CSARRVEEQFF
TRBJ1-2 TRBV24-1 CATRGNRDLSF
TRBJ2-1 TRBV7-9 CASSSLAGVNNEQFF
TRBJ1-1 TRBV21-1 CASPVDRANTEAFF
TRBJ2-7 TRBV10-3 CAIRTQGHEQYF
TRBJ2-7 TRBV7-8 CASSLAGTSSHEQYF
TRBJ2-3 TRBV15 CATSTLAGGRVTDTQYF